This T cell receptor beta chain was recorded in a study of identical twins. This clonotype was observed at least ten times. TCRdb fed the 5' RACE reads into MiXCR, producing one record per CDR3 protein. The sample gives about 280,000 distinct CDR3 sequences, about 8.9% of which show up once; 2% to 2.5% is in the top ten. The sample was also reused in another study, on yellow fever vaccine responses in identical twins.

This TCR was recovered from a woman aged 18-29 years in good health. The material sequenced was memory (CD45RO+) T cells sorted from blood.

This chain's CDR3 is CASSPPPGDQPQHF. CDR3 DNA: TGTGCCAGCAGCCCTCCCCCAGGTGATCAGCCCCAGCATTTT. The rearrangement joins TRBV12-3 or TRBV12-4 to TRBJ1-5; D remains unclear. This CDR3 contains 14 residues. V lost 6 bases and J lost 5, with 14 bases in between.